This T cell receptor beta chain was sequenced for a study of cytomegalovirus exposure and HLA in healthy donors. Across the study: A subsequent analysis reported that the 120 or so validation repertoires were produced on the same platform that had also been used for the roughly 700 first-cohort repertoires.

The table lists this clone with a few counts. As yet, its antigen is unknown. Findings of the study overall: Among TCR beta chains, those listed as cytomegalovirus-associated numbered approximately 150.

V dropped 1 base and J dropped 10; count of bases not matched to a gene: 3. The CDR3 spans 12 residues. Germline CDR1 and CDR2: MGHRA and YSYEKL. Profiling relied on immunoSEQ multiplex PCR, and the TCRdb table lists in-frame clones only, not all of them. The table records around 240,000 clones, around 90% of them present only once. The donors were part of the validation cohort of 100 to 150 subjects. That cohort was separate from the first cohort, which comprised 500 to 850 subjects. V and J are TRBV4-1 and TRBJ1-1; TRBD1 matches at 7 bases. What was sequenced was PBMCs. The sequence was obtained from a woman aged 18-35 years in good health and CMV-seronegative. CDR3: CASSQGQGLAFF. Written as DNA, the CDR3 is TGCGCCAGCAGCCAAGGACAGGGATTAGCTTTCTTT.